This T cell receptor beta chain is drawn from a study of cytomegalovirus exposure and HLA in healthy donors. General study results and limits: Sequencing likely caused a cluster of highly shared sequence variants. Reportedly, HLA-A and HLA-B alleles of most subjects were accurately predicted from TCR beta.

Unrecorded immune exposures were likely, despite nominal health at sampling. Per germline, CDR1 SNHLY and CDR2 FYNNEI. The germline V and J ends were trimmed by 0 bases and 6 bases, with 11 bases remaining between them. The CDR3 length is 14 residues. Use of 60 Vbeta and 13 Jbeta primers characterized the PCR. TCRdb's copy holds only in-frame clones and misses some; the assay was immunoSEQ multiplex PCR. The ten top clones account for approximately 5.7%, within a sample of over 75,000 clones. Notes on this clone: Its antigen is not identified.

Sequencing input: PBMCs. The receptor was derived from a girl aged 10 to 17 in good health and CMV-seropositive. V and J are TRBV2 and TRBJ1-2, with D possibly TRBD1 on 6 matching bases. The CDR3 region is CASSEAPTGHGYTF. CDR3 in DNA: TGTGCCAGCAGTGAAGCGCCCACAGGGCATGGCTACACCTTC.